The 6 T cell receptor beta chains in this list originate from one sample, sequenced in a study of T cell responses to AZD1222 COVID-19 vaccine. Clones were sequenced by immunoSEQ multiplex PCR, and TCRdb holds only the in-frame ones, with some missing. The sample carries 150,000 or so clones, just under 95% recorded once. This sample comprised peripheral blood, obtained on day 0 of AZD1222 vaccination. These receptors were collected from an adult in good health.

V usage is TRBV9 and J usage is TRBJ2-5; 9 nucleotides align to TRBD2. The germline V gene encodes CDR1 SGDLS and CDR2 YYNGEE. The CDR3 has 16 amino acids. V trimming: 0 bases; J trimming: 3 bases; junction bases outside the gene matches: 6. CDR3 DNA sequence: TGTGCCAGCAGCGTAGGGGTTAGCGGGGGTGAAGAGACCCAGTACTTC. Protein sequence: CASSVGVSGGEETQYF.

The chain links TRBV19 to TRBJ2-7; 11 bases line up with TRBD2. The CDR3 consists of 14 residues. Germline V gene data show CDR1 as LNHDA and CDR2 as SQIVND (reference sequence). V lost 5 bases and J lost 4; bases outside the gene matches: 4. In DNA, the CDR3 is TGTGCCAGTAGTCATGGACTAGCGGGTTACGAGCAGTACTTC. Translating gives CASSHGLAGYEQYF. The whole variable domain, filled in from reference TRBV19 and TRBJ2-7, reads DGGITQSPKYLFRKEGQNVTLSCEQNLNHDAMYWYRQDPGQGLRLIYYSQIVNDFQKGDIAEGYSVSREKKESFPLTVTSAQKNPTAFYLCASSHGLAGYEQYFGPGTRLTVT.

This sequence joins TRBV24-1 and TRBJ2-7; 7 bases are a match to TRBD1. This CDR3 has 15 amino acids. V dropped 3 bases and J dropped 2; count of bases not matched to a gene: 6. Germline loops: CDR1 KGHDR, CDR2 SFDVKD. CDR3 coding DNA: TGTGCCACCAGTGATCCGGGACAGAAGACCTACGAGCAGTACTTC. This gives the protein CATSDPGQKTYEQYF.

The chain combines TRBV6-5 with TRBJ2-5; no clear D. Trimming removed 8 bases from V and 3 bases from J, with 7 bases in between. Germline V gene sequence: CDR1 MNHEY, CDR2 SVGAGI. The CDR3 totals 11 residues. This CDR3 is CASVAEETQYF. CDR3 DNA sequence: TGTGCCAGCGTAGCAGAAGAGACCCAGTACTTC.

Only one count was recorded for this clone. This chain joins TRBV9 and TRBJ1-3; no reliable D call. This CDR3 spans 16 amino acids. The germline V gene encodes CDR1 SGDLS and CDR2 YYNGEE. V lost 4 bases to trimming and J lost 0 bases, with 14 bases between them. DNA of the CDR3: TGTGCCAGCAGCCCCCCTAGGCGGAACTCTGGAAACACCATATATTTT. The encoded protein is CASSPPRRNSGNTIYF.

This chain uses TRBV20-1 with TRBJ2-1; no reliable D call. Germline CDR1 is DFQATT and CDR2 is SNEGSKA (reference sequence). The CDR3 runs to 12 residues. V lost 3 bases to trimming and J lost 4 bases, with 7 bases between them. CDR3 DNA: TGCAGTGCTAGTTGGCTATACAATGAGCAGTTCTTC. Translated: CSASWLYNEQFF.